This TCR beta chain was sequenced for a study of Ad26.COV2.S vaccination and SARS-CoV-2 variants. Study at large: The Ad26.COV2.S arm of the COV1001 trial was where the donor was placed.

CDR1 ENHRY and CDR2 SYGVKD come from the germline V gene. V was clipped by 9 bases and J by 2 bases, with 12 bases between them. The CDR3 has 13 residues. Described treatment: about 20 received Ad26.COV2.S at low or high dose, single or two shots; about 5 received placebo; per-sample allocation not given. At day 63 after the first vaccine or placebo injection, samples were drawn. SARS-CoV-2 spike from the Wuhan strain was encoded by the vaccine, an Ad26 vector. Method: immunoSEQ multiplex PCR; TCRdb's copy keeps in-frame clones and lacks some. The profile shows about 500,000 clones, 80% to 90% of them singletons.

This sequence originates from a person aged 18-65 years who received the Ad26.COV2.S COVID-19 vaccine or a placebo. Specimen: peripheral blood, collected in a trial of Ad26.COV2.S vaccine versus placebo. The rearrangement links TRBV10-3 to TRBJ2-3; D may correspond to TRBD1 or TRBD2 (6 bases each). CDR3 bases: TGTGCCATAAGGGGGGACACCACAGATACGCAGTATTTT. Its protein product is CAIRGDTTDTQYF.